The rows below give T cell receptor beta chains drawn from one sample of a study of immune evolution from preneoplasia to lung adenocarcinoma. Profiled with immunoSEQ multiplex PCR; TCRdb holds only in-frame clones, not every one. The sample yields 8,000 to 10,000 clones, more than 75% seen once. Sequenced sample: FFPE lung adenocarcinoma in situ tissue. The receptors come from a person at least 80 years old with lung adenocarcinoma. The CDR3 runs from the conserved cysteine through the conserved F or W. The D gene is left open where the match is weak. Where a row states a size, it is once, few, many or the class of an expanded clone; other rows omit it.

d_call	v_call	clone_size	j_call	cdr3_nt	cdr3_aa
-	TRBV11-3	-	TRBJ1-2	TGTGCCAGCAGCTCAATGCGGGGAGCCGCGGGCTACACCTTC	CASSSMRGAAGYTF
-	TRBV4-3	-	TRBJ1-1	TGCGCCAGCAGCCAAGCAGTGACGGGGGGCGATGAAGCTTTCTTT	CASSQAVTGGDEAFF
-	TRBV25-1	few	TRBJ1-3	TGTGCCAGCAGTGACTTAGGGGGAGGAAGTGGAAACACCATATATTTT	CASSDLGGGSGNTIYF
-	TRBV7-8	-	TRBJ2-5	TGTGCCAGCAGCTTAGGGTACCAAGAGACCCAGTACTTC	CASSLGYQETQYF
-	TRBV7-9	-	TRBJ1-5	TGTGCCAGCAGCCGAGATGGCAATCAGCCCCAGCATTTT	CASSRDGNQPQHF
-	TRBV28	-	TRBJ2-3	TGTGCCAGCAGTTTATGGTCTGATACGCAGTATTTT	CASSLWSDTQYF
TRBD1	TRBV11-3	medium-sized	TRBJ2-1	TGTGCCAGCAGACCTGGACAGGGGGCGAATGAGCAGTTCTTC	CASRPGQGANEQFF
-	TRBV6-1	-	TRBJ1-1	TGTGCCAGCAGCCCGACGGTGGAGGGGGCTTTCTTT	CASSPTVEGAFF
TRBD1	TRBV11-2	-	TRBJ1-3	TGTGCCAGCAGCTTAGATCAGGGGGCGGCTGGAAACACCATATATTTT	CASSLDQGAAGNTIYF
TRBD1	TRBV27	-	TRBJ1-1	TGTGCCAGCAGTTTAGTTGGGACAGCGAACACTGAAGCTTTCTTT	CASSLVGTANTEAFF
TRBD1	TRBV11-2	-	TRBJ1-6	TGTGCCAGCAGCCGAAACGCACAGGGGGAAGGATCACCCCTCCACTTT	CASSRNAQGEGSPLHF
-	TRBV20-1	medium-sized	TRBJ1-2	TGCAGTGCTGCCTCTAGTGATGGCTACACCTTC	CSAASSDGYTF
TRBD1	TRBV2	-	TRBJ1-5	TGTGCCAGCAGTGGGGGACAGGCGGCACGTCAGCCCCAGCATTTT	CASSGGQAARQPQHF
TRBD1	TRBV19	-	TRBJ1-2	TGTGCCAGTAGTGCCGCGACAGGGGGCTATGGCTACACCTTC	CASSAATGGYGYTF
TRBD1	TRBV7-9	-	TRBJ1-1	TGTGCCAGCAGCGACGGACAGGGGGCGCGGGGGTTAGAAGCTTTCTTT	CASSDGQGARGLEAFF
-	TRBV7-9	few	TRBJ2-2	TGTGCCAGCAGCTTCGTAGGGGGCACCGGGGAGCTGTTTTTT	CASSFVGGTGELFF